This T cell receptor (beta chain) derives from a study of Ad26.COV2.S vaccination and SARS-CoV-2 variants (dated by TCRdb to the early 2020s). Regarding the research as a whole: Donors in the vaccine arm were drawn from COV1001, a multicentre, randomized, double-blind, placebo-controlled phase I-IIa trial testing Ad26.COV2.S in healthy adults. Sequencing of the TCRbeta repertoire served to evaluate the specificity and breadth of SARS-CoV-2-reactive T cell receptors following Ad26.COV2.S vaccination. The TCR-sequenced set comprised approximately 30 samples: approximately 20 Ad26.COV2.S vaccine recipients, 5 placebo recipients and 8 SARS-CoV-2 convalescent individuals. Ad26.COV2.S was administered intramuscularly at a dose of 5x10^10 or 1x10^11 viral particles, either as one shot or as two shots given 56 days apart. Participants in the trial were split at random into five groups of five each, receiving low-dose or high-dose Ad26.COV2.S once or twice, or else placebo on both occasions. Throughout the experiments and outcome assessment, investigators stayed blinded to trial group allocation. What the authors observed across the whole study: Substantial breadth of spike-specific CD8+ and CD4+ T cell responses was reported after vaccination. Comparable non-spike TCR breadth was observed between vaccine and placebo recipients, consistent with only spike being contained in the vaccine. The study was not powered for comparison of responses between vaccine doses or regimens. Higher spike-specific TCR breadth was observed in Ad26.COV2.S recipients than in placebo recipients (P = 0.0014). The authors noted that the TCR breadth and depth analyses may have underestimated total T cell responses.

To note about this clone: The antigen this receptor binds is unknown. No base qualities exist here, and no much larger clone lies one base off it.

The treatment or condition tag for this specimen amounts to: around 19 received Ad26.COV2.S at low or high dose, single or two shots; about five received placebo; per-sample allocation not given. Repertoires of vaccine and placebo recipients were sequenced from samples collected on day 63 after the first injection. Cohort 1b enrolled around 24 adults aged 18-55 years at a single site in Boston, USA, between 29 July and 7 August 2020. Ad26.COV2.S was a replication-incompetent adenovirus type 26 vector expressing a prefusion-stabilized SARS-CoV-2 spike protein from the original Wuhan strain. TCRbeta CDR3 regions were sequenced with the immunoSEQ Assay. After extraction, genomic DNA underwent amplification by bias-controlled multiplex PCR, followed by high-throughput sequencing. On the study's bioinformatics: To quantify the absolute abundance of every unique TCRbeta CDR3 region, sequences were collapsed and filtered. Usable DNA was measured by amplifying reference genes present in all nucleated cells, and TCRbeta template counts were normalized to that usable DNA to estimate T cell fraction. Repertoire TCRs were annotated as SARS-CoV-2-specific by exact matching of V gene, CDR3 amino acid sequence and J gene to a known reactive TCR set. The reference SARS-CoV-2 TCR set was derived from MIRA and filtered for enrichment in COVID-19-positive ImmuneCODE repertoires, a step that removed public or cross-reactive TCRs. Based on the MIRA antigens, annotated TCRs were further analysed at the level of specific ORF or position within ORF. Breadth was defined as the number of annotated unique rearrangements divided by the total number of unique productive rearrangements, and depth was defined as the summed frequency of the annotated unique rearrangements. Group comparisons of TCR breadth used two-sided Wilcoxon rank-sum tests. This is the immuneACCESS table as TCRdb keeps it, with only in-frame sequences that have V and J called. A part of the clones is gone; compared with another copy, unresolved V genes explain less than half, and the rest is unexplained. The D gene and trimming were derived from the DNA, and the V and J assignments and clone size from that table. This sample lists 380,000 or so clones; 80% to 90% were detected once. The ten largest clones represent approximately 7.8% of the sample.

Its CDR3 holds 16 amino acids, cysteine through phenylalanine. This entry keeps only the CDR3 DNA: 48 bases, framed from base 1. V loses 2 bases of germline sequence and J loses 0 bases, and the interval between the two ends is 13 bases. Taken from the germline V gene (reference sequence), the CDR1 and CDR2 loops are LGHDT and YNNKEL. Recombination linked TRBV3-1 (or the pseudogene TRBV3-2) to TRBJ1-2; no D segment can be confidently identified. Sequences were derived from peripheral blood, sampled in a trial of Ad26.COV2.S vaccine versus placebo. The TCR sequence derives from a person aged 18 to 65 who received the Ad26.COV2.S COVID-19 vaccine or a placebo. The CDR3 loop reads CASSQSSFKANYGYTF. The sequenced DNA: TGTGCCAGCAGCCAATCCAGCTTCAAAGCTAACTATGGCTACACCTTC.